Below, 18 T cell receptor beta chains from the same sample are listed, as sequenced in a study of blood T cells in healthy people across ages. Primers used in a second PCR of roughly 7 to 11 cycles were a sample-barcoded 5' primer and a J-beta primer mix. TCRdb recomputed calls from the 5' RACE reads with MiXCR, one row per CDR3 protein. The sample records hundreds of thousands of distinct CDR3 sequences, more than 25% being singletons. The sequencing input was blood. Source of these receptors: an elderly woman in good health.

A note on this clonotype: The missing conserved phenylalanine or tryptophan at the end of this CDR3 makes a read error likely. This chain uses TRBV12-3 or TRBV12-4 with TRBJ2-3; 9 bases agree with TRBD2. The CDR3 is 17 residues long. The CDR3 nucleotides read TGCGCCAGCCGGGAGAGCGGGGGGAAAGGTAGCACAGATACGCAGTATTCT. Its protein is CASRESGGKGSTDTQYS.

With regard to this clonotype: This may stem from a read error, because a much larger clone lies one nucleotide away. CDR3 in amino acids: CSARGLSGERAKNIQYF. CDR3 sequence (DNA): TGCAGTGCTAGGGGACTTTCAGGGGAGCGGGCCAAAAACATTCAGTACTTC. The gene calls are TRBV20-1 and TRBJ2-4; D may be TRBD1 or TRBD2 (6 bases each). Germline V gives CDR1 DFQATT, CDR2 SNEGSKA (reference sequence). V was shortened by 3 bases and J by 1 base, with 19 bases between the two germline ends. This CDR3 comprises 17 residues.

The J gene is TRBJ1-4, the V gene TRBV6-4; D unclear. Germline CDR1 reads MRHNA; CDR2 reads SNTAGT. This CDR3 contains 15 residues. Deletions cut 1 base from V and 3 bases from J, with 9 bases between. DNA for the CDR3: TGTGCCAGCAGTGACTTGAGTTCGGCTAATGAAAAACTGTTTTTT. This encodes CASSDLSSANEKLFF.

About this clonotype itself: It may be a read error: a sequence one base away is much more abundant. In DNA, the CDR3 is TGCAGTGCTATTCCGGGCCCTCGAGAGACCCAGTACTTC. This codes for CSAIPGPRETQYF. The V and J genes are TRBV20-1 and TRBJ2-7; D remains ambiguous. Gene TRBJ2-5 matches the end of the DNA better, so the J call may be wrong. Germline-derived CDR1 and CDR2 are DFQATT and SNEGSKA (reference sequence). CDR3 size: 13 residues.

A remark on this clonotype: It may be a read error: a sequence one base away is much more abundant. The rearrangement joins TRBV6-1 to TRBJ2-3, with 8 bases fitting TRBD1. This CDR3 comprises 15 residues. CDR1 is MNHNS, CDR2 SASEGT, per germline. As DNA, the CDR3 is TGTACCAGCAGTGAAGCGCCAGGGGGCCCAGATACGCAGTATTTT. It codes for CTSSEAPGGPDTQYF.

Comments on this clonotype: A much larger clone lies a single base off, so this may be a read error. The chain is built from TRBV6-5 and TRBJ2-1; D call uncertain. Near its end, the DNA agrees better with TRBJ2-7, so the J call may be wrong. CDR3 length: 15 amino acids. Germline assignment: CDR1 MNHEY and CDR2 SVGAGI. CDR3 amino acids: CASSYRDLPYNEQYF. CDR3 sequence (DNA): TGTGCCAGCAGTTACAGGGATCTCCCCTACAATGAGCAGTACTTC.

Ten or more counts support this clonotype. The CDR3 loop is CASSWGSLSYEQYF. In DNA, the CDR3 is TGTGCCAGCTCATGGGGATCCCTGAGCTACGAGCAGTACTTC. V gene TRBV25-1 combines with J gene TRBJ2-7, with D uncertain. The germline gives CDR1 MGHDK, CDR2 SYGVNS. V was clipped by 8 bases and J by 3 bases, with 17 bases between them. This CDR3 is 14 amino acids long.

In this sample, this clonotype turned up a few times. This chain joins TRBV24-1 and TRBJ2-2; D perhaps matches TRBD2 (6 bases). CDR1 and CDR2 from the germline V gene are KGHDR and SFDVKD. V was pared by 2 bases and J by 0 bases, with 9 bases between. The length of the CDR3 is 16 residues. In DNA form, the CDR3 reads TGTGCCACCAGTGATTGGCGGGGAACGAACACCGGGGAGCTGTTTTTT. Encoded protein: CATSDWRGTNTGELFF.

This clonotype was found many times. The chain uses TRBV20-1 and TRBJ1-6, with TRBD1 as a possible D gene (5 bases). Per germline, CDR1 DFQATT and CDR2 SNEGSKA (reference sequence). The V end was cut by 3 bases, the J end by 0 bases, with 15 bases between. CDR3 length: 17 amino acids. CDR3 DNA sequence: TGCAGTGCTAGGGATGGGGGTGTCAGCTCCTATAATTCACCCCTCCACTTT. It codes for CSARDGGVSSYNSPLHF.

This clonotype has more than one count but fewer than ten. The chain recombines TRBV6-2 or TRBV6-3 with TRBJ2-7; D might be TRBD1 or TRBD2, each matching 6 bases. V was shortened by 7 bases and J by 4 bases, with 17 bases between the two germline ends. The CDR3 covers 14 residues. Germline V lookup: CDR1 MNHEY, CDR2 SVGEGT. The CDR3 is CASKHRDSGYEQYF. The CDR3 region has the DNA TGTGCCAGCAAACACAGGGACTCGGGGTACGAGCAGTACTTC.

The chain recombines TRBV7-2 with TRBJ2-3, with TRBD1 as a possible D gene (5 bases). There are 15 residues in the CDR3. V was shortened by 5 bases and J by 2 bases, with 14 bases between the two germline ends. Germline V gene data show CDR1 as SGHTA and CDR2 as FQGNSA. The CDR3 DNA sequence: TGTGCCAGCAGCCAAAGACAGCTCTCCACAGATACGCAGTATTTT. This sequence encodes CASSQRQLSTDTQYF.

The sample holds a few counts of this clonotype. The rearrangement joins TRBV20-1 to TRBJ2-2; D may be TRBD1 or TRBD2 (5 bases each). This CDR3 spans 12 amino acids. CDR1 is DFQATT, CDR2 SNEGSKA, per germline (reference sequence). Deletions cut 4 bases from V and 8 bases from J, with 11 bases between. For the CDR3, the DNA is TGCAGTGCTAATAGGGGCGGGGGGGAGCTGTTTTTT. It yields the protein CSANRGGGELFF.

V is TRBV18 and J is TRBJ1-2; 7 bases fit TRBD1. CDR1 is KGHSH, CDR2 LQKENI, per germline. V dropped 5 bases and J dropped 3; count of bases not matched to a gene: 6. There are 14 residues in the CDR3. The DNA for the CDR3 is TGTGCCAGCTCAACCCTTGGGACAGACTATGGCTACACCTTC. Translation: CASSTLGTDYGYTF.

This clonotype was detected ten times or more. This sequence joins TRBV30 and TRBJ2-4, with D possibly matching TRBD2 (6 bases). There are 11 residues in the CDR3. V lost 3 bases and J 8 bases, leaving 8 bases between the germline ends. Germline-derived CDR1 and CDR2 are GTSNPN and SVGIG (reference sequence). CDR3 sequence (DNA): TGTGCCTGGAGCTCGGGGGACATTCAGTACTTC. Translating gives CAWSSGDIQYF.

The chain joins TRBV2 to TRBJ2-3, with D maybe TRBD2 (6 bases). Germline assignment: CDR1 SNHLY and CDR2 FYNNEI. CDR3 length: 14 residues. The ends were cut back, 7 bases at V and 3 bases at J, with 14 bases in the middle. This CDR3 is CASKEGPGTDTQYF. The CDR3 DNA is TGTGCCAGCAAGGAGGGACCTGGGACAGATACGCAGTATTTT.

This sequence joins TRBV7-2 and TRBJ2-1; 10 bases are a match to TRBD2. This CDR3 comprises 14 residues. Trimming at V came to 1 base and at J to 12 bases, leaving 6 bases not matched to a gene. Germline CDR1 SGHTA, CDR2 FQGNSA. The CDR3 region is CASSLGTSGGGQFF. The CDR3 coding sequence is TGTGCCAGCAGCTTAGGGACTAGCGGAGGAGGGCAGTTCTTC.

This clonotype was counted a single time. The J gene is TRBJ1-4, the V gene TRBV5-1, with TRBD1 matching 7 bases. V lost 0 bases to trimming and J lost 8 bases; unmatched junction nucleotides: 10. Germline V lookup: CDR1 SGHRS, CDR2 YFSETQ. CDR3 length equals 16 residues. The CDR3 loop reads CASSLEATGTGEKLFF. CDR3 coding DNA: TGCGCCAGCAGCTTGGAAGCGACAGGGACGGGAGAAAAACTGTTTTTT.

Ten or more counts support this clonotype. The junction shows a germline mismatch at one end, possibly a read error. The chain couples TRBV27 to TRBJ1-2; no definite D call. From germline, CDR1 is MNHEY and CDR2 SMNVEV (reference sequence). The CDR3 has 12 amino acids. Here the CDR3 DNA reads TGTGCCAGCAGTTTTACGGACTATCGCTACACCTTC. This codes for CASSFTDYRYTF.